Included here is one T cell receptor beta chain sequence, with context. Its specific antigen is unknown. Base qualities are not recorded, but no much larger clone differs from it by a single base. The cohort comprised fewer than 700 healthy bone marrow donors. Cohort members were all nominally healthy when sampled, although unrecorded immune exposures were likely present. The donor was CMV seropositive and was included in the group of 270 or so seropositive cohort members. A peripheral blood sample was provided by each donor, and peripheral blood mononuclear cells were used for TCR beta sequencing. The Qiagen DNeasy Blood Extraction Kit was used to extract genomic DNA from the blood cell samples. The record originates from a study of cytomegalovirus exposure and HLA in healthy donors (dated by TCRdb to about 2017). General notes on the study: According to an earlier analysis of 587 of the donors, about 190 million T cells yielded some 120 million unique TCR beta sequences and 276 Gb of sequence data. High-throughput TCR immunosequencing, statistical association of individual TCRs with disease status, and machine learning were combined to predict cytomegalovirus infection status. An earlier analysis of around 640 of the donors used high-throughput TCR beta sequencing to judge whether each TCR beta V gene segment behaved as functional or pseudogenic. Around 330 gigabases of sequencing data and 91 million or so unique TCR sequences made up an early release that covered nearly 650 HLA-typed donors. The later analysis used no new phenotypic data to find candidate immune exposures, relying instead on TCR beta sequences and their occurrence across donors. Among several hundred genotyped donors of the cohort, an average of around 220,000 unique TCR beta nucleotide sequences was sequenced per donor, of which about 19% were non-productive. HLA typing included class I and class II loci at four-digit resolution. A later genetic analysis took genome-wide SNP genotypes for about three fifths of the 666 donors and used that subset as a discovery cohort. A separate validation cohort of 100 to 150 different subjects was used in addition to the roughly 670-subject first cohort. The number of typed donors differed by locus: about 620-640 for A, B, C, DRB1 and DQB1; approximately 520 for DQA1; some 590 for DPA1; and around 470 for DPB1. The study profiled the T cell repertoires of under 850 subjects by immunosequencing and related them to cytomegalovirus serostatus. Of the roughly 400 genotyped donors, over 80% were placed in the genetic ancestry cluster associated with self-reported Caucasian donors. Several DR-DQ haplotypes were handled as single units for association and clustering because linkage in the cohort was strong. Every discovery cohort repertoire had been produced on one sequencing platform. A later analysis re-examined previously published TCR beta repertoires from more than 550 donors and added high-resolution HLA genotyping to investigate patterns of TCR occurrence. The study aimed to test whether signatures of past pathogen exposure could be identified by cataloging public T cell receptors. Donor age, sex, ethnicity and CMV serostatus were compiled together with the repertoire data.

Libraries were built with the immunoSEQ multiplex PCR assay. The multiplex PCR relied on a mix of 60 forward primers for TCR Vbeta segments and 13 reverse primers for TCR Jbeta segments. The CDR3 region of rearranged TCR beta genes was amplified from genomic DNA by a multiplex PCR assay. The amplified TCR beta libraries were sequenced on the Illumina HiSeq System as 87-base-pair reads. The study's own analysis went as follows. A later analysis counted tens of millions of unique TCR beta chains across the 666 repertoires, and around 12 million of these chains were shared by at least two donors. A nearest-neighbor algorithm error-corrected the raw reads and collapsed the reads into unique sequences, merging closely related sequences to remove PCR and sequencing errors. V, D and J gene segments were assigned by aligning CDR3 sequences to IMGT reference sequences. For a sequence to be retained, at least a six-nucleotide match to both a V gene segment and a J gene segment was required. A rearrangement counted as productive if the CDR3 had no stop codons and remained in frame with V and J, and every other rearrangement counted as non-productive. CDR3 was defined according to IMGT convention as the region running from the second conserved V-encoded cysteine to the conserved J-encoded phenylalanine. The earlier analysis of about 500 of the donors excluded sequences that lacked an unambiguous match to a single V gene segment. In an earlier analysis of some 590 of the donors, a V segment was called functional when productive rearrangements were above 56.7%, and segregating when the standard deviation between donors exceeded 5%. To diagnose cytomegalovirus status from the catalog of TCR beta chain sequences, a statistical classification framework was built. In a later analysis, V and J genes were assigned by comparing TCR nucleotide sequences against IMGT/GENE-DB human TR gene sequences. Using the TCRdist pipeline, a later analysis assigned CDR3 sequences along with most-parsimonious VDJ recombination scenarios. In a later analysis, every TCR beta chain was defined by the combination of its CDR3 amino acid sequence and its V-gene family, and reads without a unique V-gene family were dropped. In a later analysis, approximately 640 highly shared, low-generation-probability nucleotide sequences were removed to address suspected cross-contamination and a sequencing artifact. For each public chain, a later analysis derived a clonal expansion index from normalized ranks of inferred template counts within each repertoire. In a later analysis, generation probabilities were computed with a VDJ recombination model fitted to out-of-frame rearrangements, and the resulting probabilities were checked against IGoR. Hypergeometric tests were used in a later analysis to score TCR-TCR, TCR-HLA and TCR-CMV co-occurrence, with a repertoire-size bias correction applied to the TCR pairs. A later analysis estimated false discovery rates by permuting HLA or CMV assignments 20 times. A later analysis grouped co-occurring TCRs with DBSCAN, adding TCRdist sequence similarity when clustering within HLA-allele-positive subsets. Co-occurrence clustering excluded repertoires with fewer than 30,000 or more than 120,000 public chains, plus five with anomalous nucleotide sharing. Imported from immuneACCESS, the table was reduced by TCRdb to in-frame sequences with V and J called. These copies leave out some clones; in studies compared against another copy, an unresolved V gene accounts for under half, and the cause of the remainder is not known. The V and J calls and clone size come from that table; D and trimming were worked out from the DNA. The sample table shows about 160,000 clones, and approximately 70% are seen once. Around 6.9% of the sample comes from the top ten.

Study-wide conclusions, independent of this receptor: Cytomegalovirus status was reported to be diagnosed by the classifier with high specificity and sensitivity in both the original and validation cohorts. Compared with equally common non-associated chains, HLA-associated TCR beta chains in a later analysis were more clonally expanded and had lower generation probabilities. Several of the top co-occurrence clusters appeared to be linked to parvovirus B19, influenza, CMV and Epstein-Barr virus, according to a later analysis. Correlated functional status among segregating V segments might be attributable to linkage disequilibrium, but an unknown experimental factor could not be ruled out. According to a later genetic analysis, donors in an Asian-associated ancestry cluster had fewer N-insertions in productive TCRs than the approximately 690-donor mean. Because counts were too low, about 18 rarely observed V segments, including chromosome 9 orphons, were left out of the earlier analysis of 500 to 650 of the donors. In an earlier analysis of about 550 of the donors, most TCR beta V segments were observed in productive rearrangements about 87% or about 30% of the time, broadly matching IMGT annotations. HLA typing was unavailable for some donors at each locus, so association tests used only the typed subset. Presence/absence analyses assumed roughly uniform sequencing depth across donors, an assumption that may not hold. A group of highly shared sequence variants was considered likely to be a technical artifact of the sequencing pipeline. In a later analysis, most CMV-associated TCR beta chains were found to appear HLA-restricted, with HLA associations seemingly driven largely by CMV exposure. When HLA alleles, especially DR and DQ, strongly co-occurred, TCR associations were difficult to assign to individual alleles. According to the authors, the approach could potentially be generalized to other disease states and immunological phenotypes. This cohort had only TCR beta chains sequenced, and the lack of alpha or paired-chain data limited which features could be detected. In a later analysis, the rate of TCR association differed among HLA loci, with DRB1 alleles having the most associated TCRs and HLA-C alleles having the fewest. At a false discovery rate of 0.05, a later analysis linked roughly 17,000 TCR beta sequences to specific HLA alleles. A further reported finding was that TCR beta sequences accurately predicted the HLA-A and HLA-B alleles for most subjects in the first cohort. A few of the identified cytomegalovirus-associated TCR beta chains were confirmed in vitro to be specific for cytomegalovirus antigens. Across donors, most TCR sequences were observed very rarely, whereas some public TCRs were present in many individuals. V-gene and J-gene trimming of TCR beta chains was associated with a missense DCLRE1C variant in a later genetic analysis, and the association was replicated in an independent cohort. For the cohort, immune exposure information was limited to CMV serostatus. The study gave a list of about 170 TCR beta chains associated with cytomegalovirus.

Material: PBMCs. This clonotype was obtained from a middle-aged man in good health and CMV-seropositive.

The CDR3 amino acid sequence is: CAISELGQGRYNSPLHF. Read as DNA, the sequence is TGTGCCATCAGTGAGCTTGGACAGGGGCGGTATAATTCACCCCTCCACTTT. The rearranged chain carries TRBV10-3 and TRBJ1-6, with 9 bases aligning to TRBD1. Via the germline V gene, CDR1 is ENHRY and CDR2 SYGVKD. Taken from cysteine to phenylalanine, the CDR3 has 17 residues. Of all the DNA, just the CDR3 is kept, 51 bases in frame from base 1. Relative to germline, V is missing 2 bases and J is missing 4 bases, with 6 bases of the junction outside any gene match.